The rows below give T cell receptor beta chains drawn from one sample of a study of blood T cell repertoires in COVID-19. The protocol was immunoSEQ multiplex PCR, while the TCRdb copy is restricted to in-frame clones and leaves out a portion. This table has about 50,000 clones, around 86% appearing once. Sequencing used peripheral blood. Receptor source: a woman aged 55-69 years with acute or convalescent COVID-19. CDR3s include the opening cysteine and the closing phenylalanine or tryptophan. Each record gives: CDR3 length, J gene, clone size, D gene, V gene, CDR3 protein, CDR3 DNA. D genes are given only for firm matches. The size entry is marked missing in some rows and otherwise reads once, few, many or a size class.

12,TRBJ2-3,.,.,TRBV30,CAWAGAQDTQYF,TGTGCCTGGGCGGGGGCGCAAGATACGCAGTATTTT
13,TRBJ1-5,.,TRBD1,TRBV28,CATWTGANQPQHF,TGTGCCACCTGGACAGGGGCCAATCAGCCCCAGCATTTT
15,TRBJ1-2,.,.,TRBV5-1,CASSLAGRGSYGYTF,TGCGCCAGCAGCTTGGCCGGCAGGGGCAGCTATGGCTACACCTTC
13,TRBJ1-2,.,.,TRBV11-2,CASSLSANYGYTF,TGTGCCAGCAGCTTATCAGCTAACTATGGCTACACCTTC
14,TRBJ2-7,.,TRBD2,TRBV28,CATTPPGLAGEQYF,TGTGCCACCACCCCCCCCGGACTAGCCGGCGAGCAGTACTTC
12,TRBJ1-1,.,TRBD1,TRBV7-9,CASSTQGVGAFF,TGTGCCAGCAGCACCCAGGGGGTGGGAGCTTTCTTT
13,TRBJ1-6,few,.,TRBV19,CASTRTYNSPLHF,TGTGCCAGTACCCGGACTTATAATTCACCCCTCCACTTT
11,TRBJ2-7,.,.,TRBV2,CASSEDRRQYF,TGTGCCAGCAGTGAAGACAGGAGGCAGTACTTC
11,TRBJ2-3,.,.,TRBV16,CASSHSDTQYF,TGTGCCAGCAGCCACTCAGATACGCAGTATTTT
21,TRBJ1-4,once,.,TRBV10-1,CASSDKQSMSGRYFSNEKLFF,TGCGCCAGCAGCGATAAACAATCTATGTCAGGGCGCTATTTCTCTAATGAAAAACTGTTTTTT
14,TRBJ1-2,.,TRBD1,TRBV5-5,CASRPGTGNYGYTF,TGTGCCAGCCGTCCCGGGACAGGGAACTATGGCTACACCTTC
16,TRBJ1-1,.,.,TRBV4-1,CASSQDGLGGNTEAFF,TGCGCCAGCAGCCAAGATGGGCTAGGGGGGAACACTGAAGCTTTCTTT
15,TRBJ2-3,.,TRBD2,TRBV2,CASSTPGLAADTQYF,TGTGCCAGCAGTACTCCGGGACTAGCGGCGGATACGCAGTATTTT
15,TRBJ2-7,.,TRBD2,TRBV9,CASSEAGTSAVGQYF,TGTGCCAGCAGCGAAGCTGGGACTAGTGCCGTGGGGCAGTACTTC
16,TRBJ1-4,.,.,TRBV7-9,CASSSGLGGPGEKLFF,TGTGCCAGCAGCTCCGGGTTGGGGGGGCCCGGTGAAAAACTGTTTTTT
14,TRBJ2-7,.,TRBD1,TRBV4-2,CASSQGQGSYEQYF,TGTGCCAGCAGCCAAGGACAGGGATCCTACGAGCAGTACTTC
15,TRBJ1-3,.,.,TRBV6-1,CASSEIGGVGNTIYF,TGTGCCAGCAGTGAAATCGGGGGGGTGGGAAACACCATATATTTT
16,TRBJ1-2,.,.,TRBV18,CASSPGWAGEWYGYTF,TGTGCCAGCTCACCAGGTTGGGCAGGGGAATGGTATGGCTACACCTTC
18,TRBJ1-3,.,TRBD1,TRBV4-1,CASSQEWTGLTSVNTIYF,TGCGCCAGCAGCCAAGAGTGGACAGGGTTAACTTCGGTGAACACCATATATTTT
15,TRBJ1-6,.,.,TRBV10-3,CAIRTGSTSNSPLHF,TGTGCCATCAGAACAGGTTCCACGTCTAATTCACCCCTCCACTTT
13,TRBJ2-7,once,TRBD1,TRBV11-2,CASSPTGSYEQYF,TGTGCCAGCAGCCCGACAGGGTCCTACGAGCAGTACTTC
15,TRBJ2-3,.,TRBD1,TRBV6-5,CASSYTRTGTDTQYF,TGTGCCAGCAGTTACACGAGGACAGGGACAGATACGCAGTATTTT
15,TRBJ1-4,.,.,TRBV5-1,CASSRRQAANEKLFF,TGCGCCAGCAGCAGGCGACAGGCAGCTAATGAAAAACTGTTTTTT
15,TRBJ2-3,.,TRBD2,TRBV19,CASSPLAGETDTQYF,TGTGCCAGTAGTCCATTAGCGGGGGAGACAGATACGCAGTATTTT
13,TRBJ2-5,once,.,TRBV7-2,CASSLRRTEAQYF,TGTGCCAGCAGCTTAAGGCGCACGGAGGCCCAGTACTTC
13,TRBJ1-4,.,.,TRBV27,CASNQRGSEKLFF,TGTGCCAGCAACCAAAGGGGTAGTGAAAAACTGTTTTTT
16,TRBJ1-5,.,TRBD1,TRBV28,CASILTGAISNQPQHF,TGTGCCAGCATCCTGACAGGGGCTATATCTAATCAGCCCCAGCATTTT
14,TRBJ2-7,once,TRBD1,TRBV11-2,CASSLGTGSYEQYF,TGTGCCAGCAGCTTAGGGACAGGGTCCTACGAGCAGTACTTC
16,TRBJ1-3,.,.,TRBV7-2,CASSSRMGASGNTIYF,TGTGCCAGCAGCTCCCGGATGGGGGCCTCTGGAAACACCATATATTTT
14,TRBJ1-1,.,.,TRBV28,CAIRAPAMNTEAFF,TGTGCCATCAGGGCCCCTGCCATGAACACTGAAGCTTTCTTT
14,TRBJ1-1,.,.,TRBV18,CASSLGTKNTEAFF,TGTGCCAGCTCACTGGGGACTAAGAACACTGAAGCTTTCTTT
13,TRBJ1-2,.,.,TRBV19,CASSIDPNSGYTF,TGTGCCAGTAGTATAGACCCAAACTCTGGCTACACCTTC
13,TRBJ1-5,few,.,TRBV24-1,CATAEGVYQPQHF,TGTGCCACCGCCGAAGGGGTCTATCAGCCCCAGCATTTT
14,TRBJ1-6,.,TRBD1,TRBV4-2,CASSRTGDNSPLHF,TGTGCCAGCAGCCGGACAGGGGATAATTCACCCCTCCACTTT
17,TRBJ1-3,.,TRBD1,TRBV19,CASSTLGQGARANTIYF,TGTGCCAGTAGCACCCTCGGACAGGGGGCGAGAGCAAACACCATATATTTT
15,TRBJ1-5,.,.,TRBV6-6,CASRRDTRSNQPQHF,TGTGCCAGCAGAAGGGACACCCGAAGCAATCAGCCCCAGCATTTT
13,TRBJ1-2,once,.,TRBV5-1,CASSLTENYGYTF,TGCGCCAGCAGCTTAACAGAAAACTATGGCTACACCTTC
12,TRBJ1-1,.,.,TRBV19,CASGQMNTEAFF,TGTGCCAGTGGGCAGATGAACACTGAAGCTTTCTTT
18,TRBJ2-2,medium-sized,TRBD1,TRBV29-1,CSVGARGISSGTTGELFF,TGCAGCGTTGGGGCCAGGGGGATATCCTCCGGGACCACCGGGGAGCTGTTTTTT
15,TRBJ1-5,.,TRBD1,TRBV28,CASSLGQGSHQPQHF,TGTGCCAGCAGTTTAGGACAGGGATCGCATCAGCCCCAGCATTTT
13,TRBJ1-2,few,TRBD1,TRBV6-5,CASTERTGIGYTF,TGTGCCAGCACCGAACGGACAGGGATTGGCTACACCTTC
16,TRBJ2-1,.,.,TRBV12-2,CASRPIAGAPYNEQFF,TGTGCAAGTCGCCCTATAGCGGGAGCTCCCTACAATGAGCAGTTCTTC
15,TRBJ1-6,.,.,TRBV9,CASSVSGHPNSPLHF,TGTGCCAGCAGCGTCTCCGGACACCCCAATTCACCCCTCCACTTT
16,TRBJ1-5,.,.,TRBV27,CASSSTPIAANQPQHF,TGTGCCAGCAGTTCAACACCGATAGCCGCCAATCAGCCCCAGCATTTT
14,TRBJ1-1,.,TRBD1,TRBV18,CASSPGQWTFEAFF,TGTGCCAGCTCACCGGGACAGTGGACATTTGAAGCTTTCTTT
15,TRBJ2-2,.,TRBD1,TRBV27,CASRGGQVNTGELFF,TGTGCCAGCAGGGGGGGACAGGTGAACACCGGGGAGCTGTTTTTT
14,TRBJ1-5,medium-sized,TRBD1,TRBV19,CASSPGGSNQPQHF,TGTGCCAGTAGTCCAGGGGGTAGCAATCAGCCCCAGCATTTT
15,TRBJ2-7,.,TRBD2,TRBV27,CASSSPTSGSYEQYF,TGTGCCAGCAGTTCGCCAACTAGCGGCTCCTACGAGCAGTACTTC
16,TRBJ2-7,.,TRBD2,TRBV4-1,CASSQELAGARGEQYF,TGCGCCAGCAGCCAAGAGCTAGCGGGGGCCCGGGGCGAGCAGTACTTC
15,TRBJ1-1,.,.,TRBV7-9,CASSPPGVANTEAFF,TGTGCCAGCAGCCCTCCTGGTGTGGCGAACACTGAAGCTTTCTTT
15,TRBJ2-5,.,TRBD1,TRBV28,CATDRTGVDQETQYF,TGTGCCACCGATCGGACAGGGGTAGACCAAGAGACCCAGTACTTC
14,TRBJ1-6,once,TRBD1,TRBV18,CASSPGTGESPLHF,TGTGCCAGCTCACCAGGGACAGGGGAATCACCCCTCCACTTT
16,TRBJ1-3,.,TRBD1,TRBV7-8,CASSLVDRGLGNTIYF,TGTGCCAGCAGCTTGGTCGACAGGGGATTAGGAAACACCATATATTTT
16,TRBJ2-2,.,.,TRBV11-2,CASTLTAGGPTGELFF,TGTGCCAGCACCCTAACGGCAGGGGGGCCCACCGGGGAGCTGTTTTTT
15,TRBJ1-3,once,.,TRBV6-5,CASRRGLMGGNTIYF,TGTGCCAGCAGACGAGGGCTCATGGGTGGAAACACCATATATTTT
14,TRBJ2-5,.,TRBD1,TRBV29-1,CSVEEDRGWETQYF,TGCAGCGTTGAAGAGGACAGGGGGTGGGAGACCCAGTACTTC
15,TRBJ2-5,.,TRBD1,TRBV7-6,CASSLGGTASETQYF,TGTGCCAGCAGCTTAGGTGGGACAGCCTCCGAGACCCAGTACTTC
15,TRBJ2-5,once,TRBD1,TRBV5-1,CASSSGQGLQETQYF,TGCGCCAGCAGCTCGGGACAGGGGCTACAAGAGACCCAGTACTTC
12,TRBJ2-7,.,TRBD1,TRBV28,CASGQGAYEQYF,TGTGCCAGCGGACAGGGGGCCTACGAGCAGTACTTC